What follows describes a single T cell receptor (beta chain). As yet, its antigen is unknown. Time point: blood at routine non-recurrence follow-up after resection. Extraction of whole RNA from tumor, nontumor lung or frozen PBMC preceded unsorted sequencing. This sample was included in a study of spatial heterogeneity in lung cancer. For the study at large: The donor group consisted of under 95 patients who had untreated, early-stage non-small cell lung cancer. General study points: At tumor resection, ubiquitous expanded TCRs were detected in blood more often than later.

A unique molecular identifier was attached to every TCR cDNA molecule. TCRdb re-analysed the 5' RACE reads in MiXCR, keeping a single row per CDR3 protein. The data show about 120,000 distinct CDR3 sequences, approximately 12% seen once. This receptor was obtained from a male donor with early-stage non-small cell lung cancer. The material was PBMCs, obtained at follow-up.

The CDR3 is CASSSSSQETQYF. CDR3 sequence (DNA): TGTGCCAGCAGCTCCTCGAGCCAAGAGACCCAGTACTTC. The rearrangement links TRBV6-2 or TRBV6-3 to TRBJ2-5; D not certain. Germline values: CDR1 MNHEY, CDR2 SVGEGT. Trimming pared 6 bases from V and 1 base from J, leaving 9 bases between. The CDR3 loop spans 13 amino acids.